Listed below are T cell receptor beta chains from one sample, sequenced in a study of immune characterization of retroperitoneal liposarcoma. TCRdb passed the PCR reads through MiXCR, listing each CDR3 protein once. The table shows roughly 9,800 distinct CDR3 sequences, with over 25% occurring only once. The sample consisted of blood. All receptors come from a male donor with retroperitoneal liposarcoma. The CDR3 runs from the conserved cysteine through the conserved F or W. D genes are given only for firm matches. Not all rows give a size; the values are once, few, many and, for expanded clones, a class.

v_call,d_call,j_call,clone_size,cdr3_nt,cdr3_aa
TRBV12-3/TRBV12-4,-,TRBJ2-1,-,TGTGCCAGCAGTGGGCCCCGGGAGGGGGCCGAGCAGTTCTTC,CASSGPREGAEQFF
TRBV4-1,-,TRBJ1-6,many,TGCGCCAGCAGCCGCAGAACAGGGAATTCACCCCTCCACTTT,CASSRRTGNSPLHF
TRBV6-1,-,TRBJ2-4,many,TGTGCCAGCAGTCGGGTTGGGGGTTCCAAAAACATTCAGTACTTC,CASSRVGGSKNIQYF
TRBV6-1,TRBD1,TRBJ2-2,few,TGTGCCAGCACCAGACAGGGGCTTTCGAACACCGGGGAGCTGTTTTTT,CASTRQGLSNTGELFF
TRBV10-3,TRBD1,TRBJ2-3,-,TGTGCCATCAGCGAACCGACAGGGGGTCCAGATACGCAGTATTTT,CAISEPTGGPDTQYF
TRBV5-1,-,TRBJ1-2,few,TGCGCCAGCAGACTTACAGGCGGCCTGGGCTACACCTTC,CASRLTGGLGYTF
TRBV7-3,-,TRBJ2-5,-,TGTGCCAGCAGCCCTGGCCCAGGGGATCCAGAGACCCAGTACTTC,CASSPGPGDPETQYF
TRBV6-6,TRBD2,TRBJ2-1,medium-sized,TGTGCCAGCAGTTACCACGACGGGCGGGAGACCCAGTTCTTC,CASSYHDGRETQFF
TRBV7-6,-,TRBJ1-1,medium-sized,TGTGCCAGCAGCTTATTGGTGACAGGCAACACTGAAGCTTTCTTT,CASSLLVTGNTEAFF
TRBV6-6,-,TRBJ2-1,many,TGTGCCAGCAGTTACTCTACGGGTTTTACTGAGCAGTTCTTC,CASSYSTGFTEQFF
TRBV12-3/TRBV12-4,TRBD1,TRBJ1-1,medium-sized,TGTGCCAGCACTGGGACAGGGGAAACTGAAGCTTTCTTT,CASTGTGETEAFF
TRBV4-1,-,TRBJ2-1,-,TGCGCCAGCAGCCAAGACGGGCAGCAGTTCTTC,CASSQDGQQFF
TRBV6-5,TRBD1,TRBJ2-6,-,TGTGCCAGCAGTGGGTTCGCGACAGGGGTTCCTGCTGGGGCCAACGTCCTGACTTTC,CASSGFATGVPAGANVLTF
TRBV6-1,-,TRBJ2-5,many,TGTGCCAGCAGCGAATCTGCAGGTTACCAAGAGACCCAGTACTTC,CASSESAGYQETQYF
TRBV12-3/TRBV12-4,-,TRBJ2-3,medium-sized,TGTGCCAGCAGTTTAACGGGGCGCACAGATACGCAGTATTTT,CASSLTGRTDTQYF
TRBV19,-,TRBJ1-2,-,TGTGCCAGTAGCCGGGCCTCCTATGGCTACACCTTC,CASSRASYGYTF
TRBV6-1,-,TRBJ2-3,medium-sized,TGTGCCAGCACCGACTCCTCAGGCGGCACAGATACGCAGTATTTT,CASTDSSGGTDTQYF
TRBV6-1,TRBD1,TRBJ2-1,-,TGTGCCAGCAGTACAGGACAGGGGGCCTCCTACAATGAGCAGTTCTTC,CASSTGQGASYNEQFF
TRBV6-4,TRBD2,TRBJ2-5,-,TGTGCCAGCAGTGACCGGACGGGGGACTACAATGAGCAGTACTTC,CASSDRTGDYNEQYF
TRBV10-3,-,TRBJ2-2,once,TGTGCCATCAGTGAGGGGGCCGGGGAGCTGTTTTTT,CAISEGAGELFF
TRBV5-1,-,TRBJ2-1,few,TGCGCCAGCAGCTTGAACTCCGGCTTTAATGAGCAGTTCTTC,CASSLNSGFNEQFF
TRBV27,TRBD1,TRBJ2-5,-,TGTGCCAGCAGTTTCGACAGGGGTGAGGAGACCCAGTACTTC,CASSFDRGEETQYF
TRBV5-3,TRBD2,TRBJ2-7,-,TGTGCCAGCAGCTTGGTGATAGCGGGAGCCGAGCAGTACTTC,CASSLVIAGAEQYF
TRBV7-2,TRBD2,TRBJ2-3,many,TGTGCCAGCAGCTTAGCCGGGACTAGGGGCACAGATACGCAGTATTTT,CASSLAGTRGTDTQYF
TRBV6-4,TRBD2,TRBJ2-2,many,TGTGCCAGCAGTCGGACTAGCGGGGGTATGAACACCGGGGAGCTGTTTTTT,CASSRTSGGMNTGELFF
TRBV6-1,TRBD1,TRBJ1-1,many,TGTGCCAGCAGTCGGCAGGGGGACACTGAAGCTTTCTTT,CASSRQGDTEAFF
TRBV6-1,TRBD2,TRBJ2-1,many,TGTGCCAGCAGTGTTGAGCTAGCGGGGAACTACGAGCAGTTCTTC,CASSVELAGNYEQFF
TRBV12-3/TRBV12-4,-,TRBJ2-1,many,TGTGCCAGCAGTTTAGCGGGGGGGGGCCGGCCCTACAATGAGCAGTTCTTC,CASSLAGGGRPYNEQFF
TRBV27,TRBD2,TRBJ2-1,many,TGTGCCAGCAGTCCTACAACGGGACTAGCGGGGGGAGGCAACAAGAATGAGCAGTTCTTC,CASSPTTGLAGGGNKNEQFF
TRBV12-3/TRBV12-4,-,TRBJ2-3,many,TGTGCCAGCTCAATAGGGGGGCGGAATACGCAGTATTTT,CASSIGGRNTQYF
TRBV6-4,-,TRBJ2-2,-,TGTGCCAGCAGTGGGGGCGACACCGGGGAGCTGTTTTTT,CASSGGDTGELFF
TRBV6-6,TRBD1,TRBJ1-2,few,TGTGCCAGCAGTTACCACGGCTCAGGGGGCCATGGCTACACCTTC,CASSYHGSGGHGYTF
TRBV6-6,TRBD2,TRBJ2-2,many,TGTGCCAGCAGCCCCGGGCCGGGAGGGACCGGGGAGCTGTTTTTT,CASSPGPGGTGELFF
TRBV10-3,TRBD2,TRBJ2-1,few,TGTGCCATCAGTGGGGGACTAGCGGGGGGCCTTGGGAATGAGCAGTTCTTC,CAISGGLAGGLGNEQFF
TRBV6-1,TRBD2,TRBJ2-2,-,TGTGCCAGCAGCACCAGCGGGAGGAGTGGCGGGGAGCTGTTTTTT,CASSTSGRSGGELFF
TRBV12-3/TRBV12-4,-,TRBJ2-1,medium-sized,TGTGCCAGCAGTTTAGAAGTTCCGGAGACCCAGTTCTTC,CASSLEVPETQFF
TRBV27,-,TRBJ2-1,medium-sized,TGTGCCAGCAGTTTCCGGGACCCCAAGTACAATGAGCAGTTCTTC,CASSFRDPKYNEQFF
TRBV6-1,-,TRBJ1-5,medium-sized,TGTGCCAGCAGCCCGCTGGTGAGGGAGGGTCAGCCCCAGCATTTT,CASSPLVREGQPQHF
TRBV6-6,TRBD1,TRBJ1-1,many,TGTGCCAGCAGTTACTCGCGGCCTGGGACAGGGGGGGGCACTGAAGCTTTCTTT,CASSYSRPGTGGGTEAFF
TRBV9,-,TRBJ2-2,few,TGTGCCAGCAGCGAACAACCGGGACGCAGTATGAACACCGGGGAGCTGTTTTTT,CASSEQPGRSMNTGELFF